These 10 T cell receptor beta chains share one sample of origin, sequenced in a study of CD8+ T cells in alopecia areata. Regarding treatment: oral pan-JAK inhibitor, 5-10 mg twice daily. After isolation, RNA underwent reverse transcription to generate cDNA as the sequencing template. The repertoire was sequenced with immunoSEQ multiplex PCR; TCRdb's copy has only in-frame clones and lacks some. The data hold under 350,000 clones, with roughly 50% observed a single time. The specimen comprised CD4+ T cells sorted from blood, sampled at week 24, from a patient treated with tofacitinib. These receptors were obtained from a human donor with alopecia areata.

This clone was found a few times. V gene TRBV20-1 combines with J gene TRBJ1-2; D unclear. The CDR3 is 11 residues long. Per the germline V gene, CDR1 is DFQATT and CDR2 is SNEGSKA (reference sequence). V shed 8 bases and J shed 5 bases, with 12 bases lying between them. The CDR3 coding sequence is TGCAGTCCGCTTAGGGAGTATGGCTACACCTTC. It yields the protein CSPLREYGYTF.

The chain uses TRBV6-1 and TRBJ1-6, with D possibly TRBD1 on 5 matching bases. CDR3 length: 16 amino acids. The ends were cut back, 2 bases at V and 7 bases at J, with 15 bases in the middle. Germline V gives CDR1 MNHNS, CDR2 SASEGT. Written as DNA, the CDR3 is TGTGCCAGCAGTGAACGGGGGACCCTACCGAATTCACCCCTCCACTTT. It translates to CASSERGTLPNSPLHF.

The chain has TRBV2 and TRBJ1-6; D is ambiguous. Germline V gene data show CDR1 as SNHLY and CDR2 as FYNNEI. The CDR3 totals 14 residues. Trimming stripped 8 bases from V and 14 bases from J, with 22 bases between. CDR3 in amino acids: CASSAERPAPTLHF. The CDR3 DNA is TGTGCCAGCTCCGCCGAGCGTCCAGCGCCGACCCTCCACTTT.

The V gene is TRBV7-9, the J gene TRBJ2-1; D may be TRBD1 or TRBD2 (5 bases each). This CDR3 has 16 residues. Trimming took off 2 bases at V and 0 bases at J, with 11 bases between the two ends. CDR1 and CDR2 (germline): SEHNR, FQNEAQ (reference sequence). The CDR3 nucleotides read TGTGCCAGCAGCTTAACTAGGGGACCCTCCTACAATGAGCAGTTCTTC. It translates to CASSLTRGPSYNEQFF.

This clone was counted a few times. This chain connects TRBV4-3 to TRBJ2-2, with D possibly being TRBD1 (6 bases). Looked up from germline, CDR1 is LGHNA and CDR2 is YSLEER. The germline V and J ends were trimmed by 2 bases and 8 bases, with 21 bases remaining between them. This CDR3 region has 17 residues. As DNA, the CDR3 is TGCGCCAGCAGCCAACGGGCCAGGGGCGCCTACGAAGGGGAGCTGTTTTTT. Translated: CASSQRARGAYEGELFF.

The count of this clone is one. CDR3 sequence reads: CASSLLGTWTGTYNEQFF. The CDR3 region has the DNA TGTGCCAGCAGCCTACTGGGGACGTGGACAGGGACCTACAATGAGCAGTTCTTC. V usage is TRBV7-9 and J usage is TRBJ2-1, with TRBD1 matching 8 bases. CDR1 is SEHNR, CDR2 FQNEAQ, per germline (reference sequence). The V gene end was trimmed by 5 bases and the J gene end by 2 bases; junction bases not matched to a gene: 14. This CDR3 spans 18 amino acids.

This chain joins TRBV7-9 and TRBJ1-2; 9 bases line up with TRBD1. V gave up 5 bases and J gave up 8 bases; unmatched junction bases: 6. The CDR3 covers 13 residues. Germline V gives CDR1 SEHNR, CDR2 FQNEAQ (reference sequence). The CDR3 is CASSLTGGEGYTF. The CDR3 nucleotides read TGTGCCAGCAGCCTCACAGGGGGCGAAGGCTACACCTTC.

The gene calls are TRBV6-5 and TRBJ2-2; D perhaps matches TRBD2 (6 bases). The CDR3 is 14 residues long. Germline lookup yields CDR1 MNHEY and CDR2 SVGAGI. The V and J ends lost 0 bases and 8 bases respectively, with 10 bases between them. The CDR3 coding sequence is TGTGCCAGCAGTTACTCGGGAGGCCCGGGGGAGCTGTTTTTT. The encoded protein is CASSYSGGPGELFF.

This clone appeared a few times. This chain uses TRBV4-2 with TRBJ2-3, with 11 bases fitting TRBD2. Germline trimming cut 7 bases from V and 5 bases from J; bases unmatched to any gene: 8. The CDR3 runs to 15 residues. CDR1 LGHNA and CDR2 YNFKEQ come from the germline V gene. The CDR3 nucleotides are TGTGCCAGCACACGAGATAGCGGGGGGGAAGATACGCAGTATTTT. This codes for CASTRDSGGEDTQYF.

V is TRBV23-1 and J is TRBJ1-5, with TRBD1 as a possible D gene (6 bases). TRBV23-1 is an open reading frame, and its role is uncertain. Trimming pared 6 bases from V and 6 bases from J, leaving 12 bases between. This CDR3 spans 13 amino acids. The CDR3 region has the DNA TGCGCCAGCAGCACAGGGTTGGGTCAGCCCCAGCATTTT. This codes for CASSTGLGQPQHF.